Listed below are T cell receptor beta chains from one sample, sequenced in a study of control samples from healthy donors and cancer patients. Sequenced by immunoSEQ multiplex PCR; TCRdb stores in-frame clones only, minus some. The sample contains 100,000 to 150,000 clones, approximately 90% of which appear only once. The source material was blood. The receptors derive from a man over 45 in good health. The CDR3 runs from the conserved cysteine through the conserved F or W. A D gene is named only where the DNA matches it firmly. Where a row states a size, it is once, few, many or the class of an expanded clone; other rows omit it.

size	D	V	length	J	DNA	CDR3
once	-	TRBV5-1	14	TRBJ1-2	TGCGCCAGCAGCTTGGTGCCGGGGCCCTATGGCTACACCTTC	CASSLVPGPYGYTF
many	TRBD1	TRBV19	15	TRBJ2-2	TGTGCCAGTAGCTCCGGGACAGGGAGGACCGGGGAGCTGTTTTTT	CASSSGTGRTGELFF
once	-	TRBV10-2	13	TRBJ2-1	TGCGCCAGCAGTGAGTTCGGAAACAATGAGCAGTTCTTC	CASSEFGNNEQFF
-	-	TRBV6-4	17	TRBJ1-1	TGTGCCGCCTGGGGTCGAGAGTGCAGTCTCGTGAACACTGAAGCTTTCTTT	CAAWGRECSLVNTEAFF
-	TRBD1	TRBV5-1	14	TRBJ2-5	TGCGCCAGCAGCAAGACAGGGGCCGAAGAGACCCAGTACTTC	CASSKTGAEETQYF
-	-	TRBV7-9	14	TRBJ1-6	TGTGCCAGCAGTTCGGACCCGGACAATTCACCCCTCCACTTT	CASSSDPDNSPLHF
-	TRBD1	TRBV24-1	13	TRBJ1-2	TGTGCCACCAGTGATCGACAGGGGGATGGCTACACCTTC	CATSDRQGDGYTF
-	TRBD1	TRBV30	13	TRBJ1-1	TGTGCCTGGAGTGTCCTCCCGGGACAGGAAGCTTTCTTT	CAWSVLPGQEAFF
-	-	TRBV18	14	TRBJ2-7	TGTGCCAGCTCACTAACAGCGGCTGGGGACGAGCAGTACTTC	CASSLTAAGDEQYF
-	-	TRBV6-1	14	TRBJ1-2	TGTGCCAGCAGTGAAACGGGGCTACCCTATGGCTACACCTTC	CASSETGLPYGYTF
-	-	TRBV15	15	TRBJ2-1	TGTGCCACCAGCAGAGATAATTTTAAGGCGAATGAGCAGTTCTTC	CATSRDNFKANEQFF
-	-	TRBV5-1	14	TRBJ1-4	TGCGCCAGCAGATCTGGGTGGGGCAATGAAAAACTGTTTTTT	CASRSGWGNEKLFF
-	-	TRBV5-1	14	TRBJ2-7	TGCGCCAGCAGCTTGTATACGAGCTCCTACGAGCAGTACTTC	CASSLYTSSYEQYF
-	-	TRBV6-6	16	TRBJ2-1	TGTGCCAGCAGTTACACTGGGGGGAACCCCTACAATGAGCAGTTCTTC	CASSYTGGNPYNEQFF
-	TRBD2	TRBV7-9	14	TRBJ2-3	TGTGCCAGCAGTCCGCTAGCGGGGGTTGATACGCAGTATTTT	CASSPLAGVDTQYF
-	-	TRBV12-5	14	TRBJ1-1	TGTGCTAGTGGACATTCAGGGGTGAACACTGAAGCTTTCTTT	CASGHSGVNTEAFF
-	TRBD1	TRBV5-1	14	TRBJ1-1	TGCGCCAGCAGCTTGTACAGGGGGAACACTGAAGCTTTCTTT	CASSLYRGNTEAFF
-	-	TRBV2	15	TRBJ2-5	TGTGCCAGCAGTGAAGTGGTAGGGGTTGGGGAGACCCAGTACTTC	CASSEVVGVGETQYF
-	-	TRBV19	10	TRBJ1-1	TGTGCCAGTGTGGGCACTGAAGCTTTCTTT	CASVGTEAFF
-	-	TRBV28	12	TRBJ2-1	TGTGCCGGCAGACAGGAATACAATGAGCAGTTCTTC	CAGRQEYNEQFF
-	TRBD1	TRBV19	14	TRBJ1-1	TGTGCCAGTAGTATGACAGGGATGGGCACTGAAGCTTTCTTT	CASSMTGMGTEAFF
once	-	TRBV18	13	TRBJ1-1	TGTGCCAGCTCACTCGGACTGAACACTGAAGCTTTCTTT	CASSLGLNTEAFF
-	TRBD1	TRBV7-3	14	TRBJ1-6	TGTGCCAGCAGCTTGGGACAGGGTGGTTCACCCCTCCACTTT	CASSLGQGGSPLHF
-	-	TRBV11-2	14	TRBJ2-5	TGTGCCAGCAGCTTAGAATATGGGAAGGAGACCCAGTACTTC	CASSLEYGKETQYF
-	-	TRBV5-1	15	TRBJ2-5	TGCGCCAGCAGCCCAGGCACAGGTAGCCAAGAGACCCAGTACTTC	CASSPGTGSQETQYF
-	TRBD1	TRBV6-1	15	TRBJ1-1	TGTGCCAGCAGTGACAGGGGGTTTGGGAACACTGAAGCTTTCTTT	CASSDRGFGNTEAFF
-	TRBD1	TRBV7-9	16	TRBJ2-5	TGTGCCAGCAGCCCGACCCAGGGACAGGGAGGAGGGACCCAGTACTTC	CASSPTQGQGGGTQYF
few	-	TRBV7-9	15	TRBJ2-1	TGTGCCAGCAGCTTAACTGGAGCGGTGGACAATGAGCAGTTCTTC	CASSLTGAVDNEQFF
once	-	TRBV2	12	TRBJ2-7	TGTGCCAGCAAGACCAGCAGCTACGAGCAGTACTTC	CASKTSSYEQYF
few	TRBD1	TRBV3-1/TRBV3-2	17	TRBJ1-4	TGTGCCAGCAGCCAAGAGAGACAGGGGGCGCGAAATGAAAAACTGTTTTTT	CASSQERQGARNEKLFF
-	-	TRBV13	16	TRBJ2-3	TGTGCCAGCAGCTTACCCTCCCCAACCCCCACAGATACGCAGTATTTT	CASSLPSPTPTDTQYF
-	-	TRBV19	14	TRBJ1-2	TGTGCCAGTAGTATTAGAGACAGTGGCTATGGCTACACCTTC	CASSIRDSGYGYTF
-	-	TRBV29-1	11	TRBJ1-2	TGCAGCGTTGGAGAGACCTATGGCTACACCTTC	CSVGETYGYTF
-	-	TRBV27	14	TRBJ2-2	TGTGCCAGCAGTTTCGGCGGCTACACCGGGGAGCTGTTTTTT	CASSFGGYTGELFF
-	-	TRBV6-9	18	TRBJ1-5	TGTGCCAGCAGTACGCCTCCGATCAATGCAGGGTCGAATCAGCCCCAGCATTTT	CASSTPPINAGSNQPQHF
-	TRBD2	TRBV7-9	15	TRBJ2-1	TGTGCCAGCAGTCTTAGCGGGGGGTCCTACAATGAGCAGTTCTTC	CASSLSGGSYNEQFF
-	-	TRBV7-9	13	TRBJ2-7	TGTGCCAGCAGATTAACGTCCTCCGGCGAGCAGTACTTC	CASRLTSSGEQYF
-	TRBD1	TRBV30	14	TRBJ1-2	TGTGCCTGGAGTGTACAGGGGGCATTATATGGCTACACCTTC	CAWSVQGALYGYTF
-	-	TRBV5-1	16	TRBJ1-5	TGCGCCAGCAGCCTCGCTCCAACAGGCGCTGGTCAGCCCCAGCATTTT	CASSLAPTGAGQPQHF
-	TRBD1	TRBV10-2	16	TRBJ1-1	TGCGCCAGCAGTGAGAGGGACAGGGGGGTGAACACTGAAGCTTTCTTT	CASSERDRGVNTEAFF
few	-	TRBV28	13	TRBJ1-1	TGTGCCAGCAGTATCTGGGGATGGACTGAAGCTTTCTTT	CASSIWGWTEAFF
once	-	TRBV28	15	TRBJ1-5	TGTGCCAGCAGCAAACAGCGTTATAGCAATCAGCCCCAGCATTTT	CASSKQRYSNQPQHF
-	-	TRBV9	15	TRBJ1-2	TGTGCCAGCAGCGGGTCTGTGGGGGCTGTCTATGGCTACACCTTC	CASSGSVGAVYGYTF
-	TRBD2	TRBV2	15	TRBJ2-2	TGTGCCAGCAAGACTAGCGGGATGAACACCGGGGAGCTGTTTTTT	CASKTSGMNTGELFF
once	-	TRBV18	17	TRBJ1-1	TGTGCCAGCTCACGCCTGTCGTCGGGCGGAATGAACACTGAAGCTTTCTTT	CASSRLSSGGMNTEAFF
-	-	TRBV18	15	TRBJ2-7	TGTGCCAGCTCACCGCAAGGAAATCAAGCCTACGAGCAGTACTTC	CASSPQGNQAYEQYF
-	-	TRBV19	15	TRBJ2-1	TGTGCCAGTAAACGGTCGGGGGAATCCTACAATGAGCAGTTCTTC	CASKRSGESYNEQFF
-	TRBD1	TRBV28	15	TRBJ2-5	TGTGCCAGCAGATCATCCGGGACAGGGAAAGAGACCCAGTACTTC	CASRSSGTGKETQYF
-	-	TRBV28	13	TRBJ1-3	TGTGCCAGCTACCACGGGGTTGGAAACACCATATATTTT	CASYHGVGNTIYF
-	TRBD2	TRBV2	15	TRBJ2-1	TGTGCCAGCAGTGAAGGGGGGGGGACCTACAATGAGCAGTTCTTC	CASSEGGGTYNEQFF